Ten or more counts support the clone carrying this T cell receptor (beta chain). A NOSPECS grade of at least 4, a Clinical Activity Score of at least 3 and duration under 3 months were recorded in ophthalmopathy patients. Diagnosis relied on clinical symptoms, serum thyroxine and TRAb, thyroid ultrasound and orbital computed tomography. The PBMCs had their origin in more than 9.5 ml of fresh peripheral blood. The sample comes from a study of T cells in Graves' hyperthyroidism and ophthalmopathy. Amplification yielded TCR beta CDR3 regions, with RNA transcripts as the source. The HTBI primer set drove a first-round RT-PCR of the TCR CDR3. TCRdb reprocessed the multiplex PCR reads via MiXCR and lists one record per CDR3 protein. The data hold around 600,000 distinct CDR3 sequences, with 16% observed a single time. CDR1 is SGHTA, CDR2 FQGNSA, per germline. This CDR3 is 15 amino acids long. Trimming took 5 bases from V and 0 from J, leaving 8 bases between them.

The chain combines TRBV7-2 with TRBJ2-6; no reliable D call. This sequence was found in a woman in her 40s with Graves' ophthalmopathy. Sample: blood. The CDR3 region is CASSVGFSGANVLTF. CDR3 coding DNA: TGTGCCAGCAGCGTAGGGTTCTCTGGGGCCAACGTCCTGACTTTC.